This T cell receptor (beta chain) originates from a study of cytomegalovirus exposure and HLA in healthy donors. General study points: Trimming of TCR beta V- and J-genes showed a link, identified in a later analysis, to a missense DCLRE1C variant. The study recorded 150 to 200 TCR beta chains that were cytomegalovirus-associated.

PCR was performed using 60 Vbeta and 13 Jbeta primers. Clones were sequenced by immunoSEQ multiplex PCR, and TCRdb holds only the in-frame ones, with some missing. The data show around 28,000 clones, about 83% seen once. Remarks on this clone: The antigen is unknown.

V lost 0 bases to trimming and J lost 4 bases, with 10 bases between them. The germline V gene has CDR1 SGHRS and CDR2 YFSETQ. CDR3 length: 14 residues. The sequenced sample consisted of PBMCs. This chain connects TRBV5-1 to TRBJ1-2, with D uncertain. The receptor comes from a boy younger than 18 in good health and CMV-seronegative. This CDR3 is CASSLGEGPYGYTF. In nucleotides, the CDR3 is TGCGCCAGCAGCTTGGGGGAGGGCCCCTATGGCTACACCTTC. The full variable domain, its missing parts supplied by reference TRBV5-1 and TRBJ1-2, is KAGVTQTPRYLIKTRGQQVTLSCSPISGHRSVSWYQQTPGQGLQFLFEYFSETQRNKGNFPGRFSGRQFSNSRSEMNVSTLELGDSALYLCASSLGEGPYGYTFGSGTRLTVV.